This paragraph reports one T cell receptor beta chain. Its cognate antigen is unknown. The sample belongs to a study of cytomegalovirus exposure and HLA in healthy donors. Across the study: The approximately 110 validation repertoires used a platform that matched the one used for the 550 to 800 first-cohort repertoires, as a later analysis reported.

Here immunoSEQ multiplex PCR was the method, and the copy in TCRdb shows in-frame clones only, minus some. The sample includes about 63,000 clones, about 89% of them seen just once. V lost 5 bases, J lost 4 bases, and 11 bases lay in between. CDR3 size: 13 residues. Germline loops: CDR1 MDHEN, CDR2 SYDVKM. Study observations and caveats: Three CMV-associated chains were confirmed in vitro to be specific for CMV antigens. According to a subsequent analysis, TCR clusters identified in the first cohort showed a tendency to co-occur across the roughly 120 validation repertoires. 150 or so TCR beta chains were listed as cytomegalovirus-associated.

This clonotype was obtained from a young woman in good health and CMV-seronegative. V and J are TRBV28 and TRBJ1-2; the D gene is possibly TRBD1 (6 bases). Material for sequencing was PBMCs. CDR3 in amino acids: CASSPTGFYGYTF. CDR3 sequence (DNA): TGTGCCAGCAGTCCAACAGGGTTCTATGGCTACACCTTC.